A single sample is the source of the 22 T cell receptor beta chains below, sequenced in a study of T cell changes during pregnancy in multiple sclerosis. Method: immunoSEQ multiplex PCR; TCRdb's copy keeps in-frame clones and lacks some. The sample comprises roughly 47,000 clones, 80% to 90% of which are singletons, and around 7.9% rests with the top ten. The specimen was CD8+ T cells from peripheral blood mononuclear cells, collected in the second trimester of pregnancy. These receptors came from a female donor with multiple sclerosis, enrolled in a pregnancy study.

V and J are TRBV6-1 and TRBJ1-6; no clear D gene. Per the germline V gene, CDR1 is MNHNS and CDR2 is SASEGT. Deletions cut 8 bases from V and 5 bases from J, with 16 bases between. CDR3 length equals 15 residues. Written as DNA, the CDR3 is TGTGCCAGCTTTAGGAGTATCGGTGATAATTCACCCCTCCACTTT. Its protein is CASFRSIGDNSPLHF.

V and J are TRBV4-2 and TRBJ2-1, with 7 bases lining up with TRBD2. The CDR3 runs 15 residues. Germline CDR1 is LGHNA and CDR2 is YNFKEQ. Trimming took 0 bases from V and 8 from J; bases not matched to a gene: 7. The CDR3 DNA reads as TGTGCCAGCAGCCAAGAGAGCGGGGAACCCCATGAGCAGTTCTTC. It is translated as CASSQESGEPHEQFF.

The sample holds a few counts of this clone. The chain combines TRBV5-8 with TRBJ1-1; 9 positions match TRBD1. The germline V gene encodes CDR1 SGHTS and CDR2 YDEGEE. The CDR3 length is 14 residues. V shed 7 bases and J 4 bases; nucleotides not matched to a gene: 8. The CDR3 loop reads CASGGTGLGTEAFF. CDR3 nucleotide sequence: TGTGCCAGCGGTGGGACAGGGCTCGGCACTGAAGCTTTCTTT.

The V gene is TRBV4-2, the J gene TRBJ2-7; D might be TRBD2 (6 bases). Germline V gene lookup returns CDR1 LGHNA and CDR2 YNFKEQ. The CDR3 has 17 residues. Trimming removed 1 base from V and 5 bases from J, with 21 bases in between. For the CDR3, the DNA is TGTGCCAGCAGCCAAGGCACGGAGGGCGGAGCTTTTGACGAGCAGTACTTC. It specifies CASSQGTEGGAFDEQYF.

The CDR3 sequence is CASSQNQQGPEAFF. CDR3 sequence (DNA): TGCGCCAGCAGCCAAAATCAACAGGGGCCTGAAGCTTTCTTT. This chain uses TRBV5-1 with TRBJ1-1; TRBD1 matches 7 bases. V was clipped by 4 bases and J by 6 bases; unmatched bases: 9. The CDR3 runs to 14 residues. Germline V lookup: CDR1 SGHRS, CDR2 YFSETQ.

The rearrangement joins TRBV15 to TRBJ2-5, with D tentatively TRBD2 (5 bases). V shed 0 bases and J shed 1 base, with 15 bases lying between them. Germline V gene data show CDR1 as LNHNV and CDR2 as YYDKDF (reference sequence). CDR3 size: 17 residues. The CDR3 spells CATSRDLRGLPQETQYF. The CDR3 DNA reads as TGTGCCACCAGCAGAGATTTACGAGGGCTCCCCCAAGAGACCCAGTACTTC.

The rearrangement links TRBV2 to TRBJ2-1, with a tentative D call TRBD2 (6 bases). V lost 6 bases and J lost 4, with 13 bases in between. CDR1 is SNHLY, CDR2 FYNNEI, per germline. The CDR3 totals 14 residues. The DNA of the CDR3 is TGTGCCAGCAGGCAGGCGGGGAGGTACAATGAGCAGTTCTTC. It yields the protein CASRQAGRYNEQFF.

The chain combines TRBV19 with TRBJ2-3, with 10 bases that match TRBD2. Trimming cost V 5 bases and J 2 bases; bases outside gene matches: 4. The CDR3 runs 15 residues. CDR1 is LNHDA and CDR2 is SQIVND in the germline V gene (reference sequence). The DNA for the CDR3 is TGTGCCAGTAGTCCCGGGACTAGCGACACAGATACGCAGTATTTT. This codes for CASSPGTSDTDTQYF.

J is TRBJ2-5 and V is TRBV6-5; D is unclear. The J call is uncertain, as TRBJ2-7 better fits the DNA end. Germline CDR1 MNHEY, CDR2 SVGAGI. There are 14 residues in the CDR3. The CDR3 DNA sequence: TGTGCCAGCAGTTATTTGTCCGGTGCCCCCGAGCAGTACTTC. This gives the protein CASSYLSGAPEQYF.

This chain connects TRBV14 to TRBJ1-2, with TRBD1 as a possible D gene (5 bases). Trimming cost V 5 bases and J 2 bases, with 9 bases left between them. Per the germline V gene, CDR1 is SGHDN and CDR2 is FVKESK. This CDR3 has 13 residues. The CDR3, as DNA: TGTGCCAGCAGCTCGGGGGGGAACTATGGCTACACCTTC. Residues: CASSSGGNYGYTF.

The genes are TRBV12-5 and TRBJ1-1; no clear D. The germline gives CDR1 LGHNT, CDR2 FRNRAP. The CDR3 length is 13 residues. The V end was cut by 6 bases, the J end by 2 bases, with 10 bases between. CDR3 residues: CASGLEGNTEAFF. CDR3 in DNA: TGTGCTAGTGGACTCGAGGGTAACACTGAAGCTTTCTTT. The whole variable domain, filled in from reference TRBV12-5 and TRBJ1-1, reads DARVTQTPRHKVTEMGQEVTMRCQPILGHNTVFWYRQTMMQGLELLAYFRNRAPLDDSGMPKDRFSAEMPDATLATLKIQPSEPRDSAVYFCASGLEGNTEAFFGQGTRLTVV.

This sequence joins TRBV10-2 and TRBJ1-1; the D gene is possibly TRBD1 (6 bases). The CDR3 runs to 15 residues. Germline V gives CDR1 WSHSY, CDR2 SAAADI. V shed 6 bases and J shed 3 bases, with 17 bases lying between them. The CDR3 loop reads CASRGGGASYTEAFF. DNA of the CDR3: TGCGCCAGCAGAGGGGGGGGCGCATCATACACTGAAGCTTTCTTT.

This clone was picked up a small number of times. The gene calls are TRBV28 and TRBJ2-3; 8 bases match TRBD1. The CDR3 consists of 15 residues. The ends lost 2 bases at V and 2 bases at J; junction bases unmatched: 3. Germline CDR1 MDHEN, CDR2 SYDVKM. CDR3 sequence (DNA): TGTGCCAGCAGTTTACAGGGGGCGATCACAGATACGCAGTATTTT. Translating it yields CASSLQGAITDTQYF.

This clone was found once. In DNA, the CDR3 is TGTGCCAGCAGCTCGCCAGCAGGGGGATTTAACGAGCAGTACTTC. This gives the protein CASSSPAGGFNEQYF. This chain joins TRBV7-6 and TRBJ2-5, with TRBD1 matching over 7 bases. The DNA end favors TRBJ2-7, so the J call may be wrong. CDR1 is SGHVS, CDR2 FNYEAQ, per germline. The CDR3 sequence is 15 residues long.

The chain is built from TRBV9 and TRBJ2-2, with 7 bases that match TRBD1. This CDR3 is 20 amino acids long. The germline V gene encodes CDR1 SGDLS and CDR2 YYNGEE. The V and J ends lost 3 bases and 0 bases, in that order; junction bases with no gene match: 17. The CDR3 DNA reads TGTGCCAGCAGCGACGATCCGGGACAGATTTTGAAAGCGAACACCGGGGAGCTGTTTTTT. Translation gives CASSDDPGQILKANTGELFF.

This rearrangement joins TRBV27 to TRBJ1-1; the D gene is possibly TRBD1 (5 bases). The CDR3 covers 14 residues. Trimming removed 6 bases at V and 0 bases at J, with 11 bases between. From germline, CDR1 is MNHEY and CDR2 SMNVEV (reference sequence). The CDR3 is CASSPRDMNTEAFF. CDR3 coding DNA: TGTGCCAGCAGCCCCAGGGATATGAACACTGAAGCTTTCTTT.

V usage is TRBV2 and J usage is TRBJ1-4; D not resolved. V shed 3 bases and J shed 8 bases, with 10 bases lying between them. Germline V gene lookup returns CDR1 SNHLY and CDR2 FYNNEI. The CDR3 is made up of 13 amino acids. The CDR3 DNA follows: TGTGCCAGCAGTGAGAGACAAGGAGAAAAACTGTTTTTT. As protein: CASSERQGEKLFF.

CDR3 region: CASSENRAVSSYNEQFF. The DNA for the CDR3 is TGTGCCAGCAGCGAAAACAGGGCCGTGAGTTCCTACAATGAGCAGTTCTTC. The rearrangement uses TRBV9 and TRBJ2-1; tentative D call: TRBD1 (6 bases). This CDR3 has 17 residues. CDR1 is SGDLS, CDR2 YYNGEE, per germline. Trimming pared 3 bases from V and 1 base from J, leaving 17 bases between.

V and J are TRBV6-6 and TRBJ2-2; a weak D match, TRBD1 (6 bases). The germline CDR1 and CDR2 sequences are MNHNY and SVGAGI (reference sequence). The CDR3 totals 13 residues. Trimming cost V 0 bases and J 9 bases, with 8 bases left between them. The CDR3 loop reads CASSYSGGWELFF. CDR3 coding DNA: TGTGCCAGCAGTTACTCAGGGGGTTGGGAGCTGTTTTTT.

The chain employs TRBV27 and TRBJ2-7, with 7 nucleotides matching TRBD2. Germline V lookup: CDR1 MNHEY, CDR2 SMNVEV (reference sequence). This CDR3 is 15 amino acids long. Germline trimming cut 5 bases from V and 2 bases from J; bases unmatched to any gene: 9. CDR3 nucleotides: TGTGCCAGCAGTCCCTATGAGGGAGGGGCCTACGAGCAGTACTTC. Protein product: CASSPYEGGAYEQYF.

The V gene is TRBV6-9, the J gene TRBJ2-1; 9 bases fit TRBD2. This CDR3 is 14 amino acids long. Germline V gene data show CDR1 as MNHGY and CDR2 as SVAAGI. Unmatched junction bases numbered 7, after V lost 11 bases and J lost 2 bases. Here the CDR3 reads CAPLAGGPYNEQFF. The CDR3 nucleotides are TGTGCCCCACTAGCGGGCGGCCCCTACAATGAGCAGTTCTTC.

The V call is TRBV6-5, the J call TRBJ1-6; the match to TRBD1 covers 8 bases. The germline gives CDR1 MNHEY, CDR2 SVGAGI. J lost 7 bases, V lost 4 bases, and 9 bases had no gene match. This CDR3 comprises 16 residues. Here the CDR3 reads CASSFNSDRENSPLHF. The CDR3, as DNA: TGTGCCAGCAGTTTTAATTCGGACAGGGAAAATTCACCCCTCCACTTT.